The sequence of this TCR beta chain was determined in a study of T cells after yellow fever vaccination. This clonotype appeared many times. Template switching by 5'RACE produced TCR cDNA, adding a universal primer site and UMIs. TCRdb independently ran MiXCR on the 5' RACE reads; one entry per CDR3 protein. The sample yields about 400,000 distinct CDR3 sequences, 6% to 8% seen once. The V segment lost 2 bases and the J segment 6 bases; nucleotides outside the gene matches: 6. CDR3 length equals 15 residues. Germline values: CDR1 DFQATT, CDR2 SNEGSKA (reference sequence). The chain employs TRBV20-1 and TRBJ2-3; TRBD2 matches 12 bases. The TCR comes from a man in his thirties or forties who received the YFV17D yellow fever vaccine. The material was PBMCs, obtained 5 days after the yellow fever booster vaccination. Here the CDR3 reads CSARLTSGSGDTQYF. CDR3 nucleotide sequence: TGCAGTGCTAGATTGACTAGCGGGAGCGGGGATACGCAGTATTTT.